This TCR beta chain is from a study of blood T cell repertoires in COVID-19. At the level of the study: The United States, Italy and Spain supplied acute and convalescent COVID-19 samples. T cells, B-cell-depleted T cells, or PBMCs supplied cDNA or gDNA.

The study recruited people aged 18 to 89 years across about 25 US areas. In assigning cohorts, the study relied on participant-reported clinical history. Sequencing was performed with immunoSEQ multiplex PCR; in TCRdb, only in-frame clones are kept and a portion is missing. Of 210,000 or so clones detected, around 80% appear once; the ten largest clones hold 1.8%. Deletions cut 0 bases from V and 2 bases from J, with 11 bases between. Germline values: CDR1 SGHRS, CDR2 YFSETQ. CDR3 length equals 16 residues. Input material: PBMCs or T cells enriched from blood (not recorded which). The J gene is TRBJ2-2, the V gene TRBV5-1; tentative D call: TRBD1 (6 bases). This TCR was recovered from a man aged 55 to 70 who had recovered from COVID-19. CDR3: CASSLAGTLNTGELFF. CDR3 in DNA: TGCGCCAGCAGCTTGGCCGGGACACTAAACACCGGGGAGCTGTTTTTT.